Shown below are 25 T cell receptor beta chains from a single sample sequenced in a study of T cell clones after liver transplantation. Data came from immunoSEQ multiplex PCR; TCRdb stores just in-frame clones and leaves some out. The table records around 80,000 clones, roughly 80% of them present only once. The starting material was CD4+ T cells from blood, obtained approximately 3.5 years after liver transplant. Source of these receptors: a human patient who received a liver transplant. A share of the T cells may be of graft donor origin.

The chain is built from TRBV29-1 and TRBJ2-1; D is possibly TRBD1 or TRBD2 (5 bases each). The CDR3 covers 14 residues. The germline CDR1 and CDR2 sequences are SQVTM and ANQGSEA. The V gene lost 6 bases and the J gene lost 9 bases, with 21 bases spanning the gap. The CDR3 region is CSVDLGPPLGEQFF. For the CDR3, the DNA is TGCAGCGTGGACCTGGGGCCTCCACTAGGTGAGCAGTTCTTC.

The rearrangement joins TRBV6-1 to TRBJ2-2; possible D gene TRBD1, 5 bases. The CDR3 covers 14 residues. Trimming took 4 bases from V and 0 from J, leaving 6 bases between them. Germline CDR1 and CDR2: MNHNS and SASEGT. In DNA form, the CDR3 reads TGTGCCAGCAGTGGACAGTCGAACACCGGGGAGCTGTTTTTT. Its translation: CASSGQSNTGELFF.

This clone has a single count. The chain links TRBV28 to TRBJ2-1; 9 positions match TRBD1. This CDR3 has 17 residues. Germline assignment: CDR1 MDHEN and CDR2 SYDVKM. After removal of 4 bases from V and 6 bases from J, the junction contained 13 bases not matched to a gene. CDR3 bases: TGTGCCAGCAGTTCCCTCACCCCAGGGACAGGGAGCAATGAGCAGTTCTTC. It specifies CASSSLTPGTGSNEQFF.

The CDR3 protein is CASSPQGEALYNEQFF. The CDR3 region has the DNA TGCGCCAGCAGCCCCCAGGGGGAGGCTTTGTACAATGAGCAGTTCTTC. The chain combines TRBV5-1 with TRBJ2-1, with D perhaps TRBD1 (7 bases). The V end was cut by 4 bases, the J end by 4 bases, with 18 bases between. CDR1 is SGHRS and CDR2 is YFSETQ in the germline V gene. This CDR3 region has 16 residues.

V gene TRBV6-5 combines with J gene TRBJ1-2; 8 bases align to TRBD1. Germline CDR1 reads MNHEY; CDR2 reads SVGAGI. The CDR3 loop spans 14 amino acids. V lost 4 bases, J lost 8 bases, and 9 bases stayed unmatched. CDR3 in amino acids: CASSSGQGRRGYTF. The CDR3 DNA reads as TGTGCCAGCAGTTCTGGACAGGGACGGCGGGGCTACACCTTC.

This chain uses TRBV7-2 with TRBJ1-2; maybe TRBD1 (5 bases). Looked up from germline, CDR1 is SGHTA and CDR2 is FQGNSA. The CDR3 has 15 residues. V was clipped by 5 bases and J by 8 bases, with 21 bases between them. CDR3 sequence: CASSPRGRPEGGYTF. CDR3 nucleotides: TGTGCCAGCAGCCCCCGGGGACGGCCTGAAGGAGGCTACACCTTC.

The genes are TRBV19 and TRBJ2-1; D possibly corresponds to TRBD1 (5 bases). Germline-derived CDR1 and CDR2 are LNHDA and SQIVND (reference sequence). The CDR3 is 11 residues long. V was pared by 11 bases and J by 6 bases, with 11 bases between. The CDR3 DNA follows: TGTGCCCGCCACAGGCGCAATGAGCAGTTCTTC. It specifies CARHRRNEQFF.

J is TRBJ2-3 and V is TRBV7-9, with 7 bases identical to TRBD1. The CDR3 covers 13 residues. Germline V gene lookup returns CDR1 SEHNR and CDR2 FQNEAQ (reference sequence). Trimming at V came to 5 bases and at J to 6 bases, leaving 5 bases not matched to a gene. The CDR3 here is CASSRQGPDTQYF. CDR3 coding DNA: TGTGCCAGCAGCCGACAGGGACCTGATACGCAGTATTTT.

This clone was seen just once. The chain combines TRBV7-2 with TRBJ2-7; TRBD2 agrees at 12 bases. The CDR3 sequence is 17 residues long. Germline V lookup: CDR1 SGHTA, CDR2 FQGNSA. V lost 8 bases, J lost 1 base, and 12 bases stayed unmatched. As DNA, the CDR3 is TGTGCCAGCGCAGCACGACTAGCGGGAGTTCTATCCTACGAGCAGTACTTC. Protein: CASAARLAGVLSYEQYF.

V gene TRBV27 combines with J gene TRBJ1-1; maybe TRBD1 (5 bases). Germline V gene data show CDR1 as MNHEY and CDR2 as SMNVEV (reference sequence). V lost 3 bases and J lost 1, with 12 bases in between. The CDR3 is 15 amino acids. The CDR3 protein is CASSFTGGENTEAFF. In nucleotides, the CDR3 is TGTGCCAGCAGTTTTACAGGCGGAGAGAACACTGAAGCTTTCTTT.

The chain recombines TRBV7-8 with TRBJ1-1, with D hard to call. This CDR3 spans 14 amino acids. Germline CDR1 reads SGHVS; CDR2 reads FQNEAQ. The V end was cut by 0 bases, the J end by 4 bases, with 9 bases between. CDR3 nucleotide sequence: TGTGCCAGCAGCTTAGCCGCCGAAATCACTGAAGCTTTCTTT. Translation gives CASSLAAEITEAFF.

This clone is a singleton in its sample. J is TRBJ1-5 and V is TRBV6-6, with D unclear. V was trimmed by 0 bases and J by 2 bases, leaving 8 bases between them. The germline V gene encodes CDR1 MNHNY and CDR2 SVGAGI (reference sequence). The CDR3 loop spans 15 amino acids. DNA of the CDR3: TGTGCCAGCAGTTACTCGATTGGTGGCAATCAGCCCCAGCATTTT. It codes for CASSYSIGGNQPQHF.

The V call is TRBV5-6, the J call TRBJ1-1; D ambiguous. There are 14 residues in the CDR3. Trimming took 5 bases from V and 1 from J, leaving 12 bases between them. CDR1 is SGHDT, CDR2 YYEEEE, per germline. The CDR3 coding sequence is TGTGCCAGCAGTATGAATAATAGGAACACTGAAGCTTTCTTT. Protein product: CASSMNNRNTEAFF.

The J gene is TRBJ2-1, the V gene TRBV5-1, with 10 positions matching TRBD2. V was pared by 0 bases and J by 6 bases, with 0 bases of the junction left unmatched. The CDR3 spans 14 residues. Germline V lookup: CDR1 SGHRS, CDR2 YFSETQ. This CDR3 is CASSLGTSGNEQFF. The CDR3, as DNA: TGCGCCAGCAGCTTGGGGACTAGCGGCAATGAGCAGTTCTTC.

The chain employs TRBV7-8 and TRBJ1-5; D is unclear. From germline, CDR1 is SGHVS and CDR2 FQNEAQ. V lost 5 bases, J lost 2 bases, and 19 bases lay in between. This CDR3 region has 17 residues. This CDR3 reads CASSPRAGLLRNQPQHF. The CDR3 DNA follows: TGTGCCAGCAGCCCCCGGGCCGGGCTATTGCGCAATCAGCCCCAGCATTTT.

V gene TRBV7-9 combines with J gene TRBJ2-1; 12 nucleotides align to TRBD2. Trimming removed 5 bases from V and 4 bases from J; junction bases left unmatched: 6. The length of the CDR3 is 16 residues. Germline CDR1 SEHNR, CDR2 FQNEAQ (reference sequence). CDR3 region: CASSLRLAGVYNEQFF. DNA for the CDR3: TGTGCCAGCAGCCTCCGACTAGCGGGAGTGTACAATGAGCAGTTCTTC. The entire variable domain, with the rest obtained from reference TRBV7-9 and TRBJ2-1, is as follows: DTGVSQNPRHKITKRGQNVTFRCDPISEHNRLYWYRQTLGQGPEFLTYFQNEAQLEKSRLLSDRFSAERPKGSFSTLEIQRTEQGDSAMYLCASSLRLAGVYNEQFFGPGTRLTVL.

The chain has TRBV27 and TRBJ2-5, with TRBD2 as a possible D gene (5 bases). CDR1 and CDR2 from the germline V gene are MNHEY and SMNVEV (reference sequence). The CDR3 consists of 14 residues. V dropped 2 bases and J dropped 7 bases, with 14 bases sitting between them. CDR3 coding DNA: TGTGCCAGCAGTTTAGGGGATCCCCGGGGGACCCAGTACTTC. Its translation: CASSLGDPRGTQYF.

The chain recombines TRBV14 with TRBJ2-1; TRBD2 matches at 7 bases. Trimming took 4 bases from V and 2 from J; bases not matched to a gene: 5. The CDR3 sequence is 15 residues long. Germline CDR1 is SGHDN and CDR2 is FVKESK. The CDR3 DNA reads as TGTGCCAGCAGCCCCCTGGCGGGAGCCTACAATGAGCAGTTCTTC. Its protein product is CASSPLAGAYNEQFF.

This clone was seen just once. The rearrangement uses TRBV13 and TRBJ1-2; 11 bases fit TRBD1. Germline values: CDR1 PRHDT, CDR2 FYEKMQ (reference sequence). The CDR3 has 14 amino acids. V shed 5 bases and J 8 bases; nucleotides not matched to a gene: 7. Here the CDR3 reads CASSEDRGLYGYTF. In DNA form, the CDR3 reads TGTGCCAGCAGCGAGGACAGGGGGCTGTACGGCTACACCTTC.

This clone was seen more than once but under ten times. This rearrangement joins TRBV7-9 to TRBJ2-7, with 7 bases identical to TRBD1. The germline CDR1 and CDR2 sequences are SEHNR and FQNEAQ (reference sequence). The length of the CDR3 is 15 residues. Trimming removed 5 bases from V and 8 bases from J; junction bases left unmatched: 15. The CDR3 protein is CASSPTRGQHVKQYF. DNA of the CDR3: TGTGCCAGCAGCCCAACTAGGGGACAGCATGTTAAGCAGTACTTC.

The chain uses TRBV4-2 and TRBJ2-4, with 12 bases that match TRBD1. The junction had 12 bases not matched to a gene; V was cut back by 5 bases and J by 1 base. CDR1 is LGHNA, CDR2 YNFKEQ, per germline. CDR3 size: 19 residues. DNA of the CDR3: TGTGCCAGCAGCAGGGCGGGGGACAGGGGGCGTGGGGCCAAAAACATTCAGTACTTC. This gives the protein CASSRAGDRGRGAKNIQYF.

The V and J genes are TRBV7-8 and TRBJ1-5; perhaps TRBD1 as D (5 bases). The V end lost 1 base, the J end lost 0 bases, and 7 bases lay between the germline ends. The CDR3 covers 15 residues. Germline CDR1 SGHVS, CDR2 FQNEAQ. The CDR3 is CASSLDRNSNQPQHF. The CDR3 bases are TGTGCCAGCAGCTTAGACAGGAATAGCAATCAGCCCCAGCATTTT.

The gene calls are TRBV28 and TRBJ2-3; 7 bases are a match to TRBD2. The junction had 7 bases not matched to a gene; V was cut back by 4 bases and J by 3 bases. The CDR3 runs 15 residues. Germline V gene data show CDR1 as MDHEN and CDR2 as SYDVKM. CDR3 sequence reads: CASSSGGSRTDTQYF. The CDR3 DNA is TGTGCCAGCAGTTCTGGCGGGAGTAGAACAGATACGCAGTATTTT.

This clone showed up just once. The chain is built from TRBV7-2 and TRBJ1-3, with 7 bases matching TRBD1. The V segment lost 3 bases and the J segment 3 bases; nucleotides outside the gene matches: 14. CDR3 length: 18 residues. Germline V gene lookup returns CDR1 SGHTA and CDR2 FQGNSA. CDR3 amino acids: CASSFRGRRGKGGNTIYF. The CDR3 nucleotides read TGTGCCAGCAGCTTTAGGGGACGCAGGGGGAAAGGTGGAAACACCATATATTTT.

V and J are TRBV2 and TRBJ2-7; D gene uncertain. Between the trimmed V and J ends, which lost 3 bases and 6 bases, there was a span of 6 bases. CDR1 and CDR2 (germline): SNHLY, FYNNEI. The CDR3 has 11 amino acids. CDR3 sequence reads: CASSDHTEQYF. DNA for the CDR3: TGTGCCAGCAGTGATCACACCGAGCAGTACTTC.